The clone carrying this T cell receptor (beta chain) was recorded a few times. Its antigen is as yet unknown. This sample stems from a study of T cells in Graves' hyperthyroidism and ophthalmopathy. Whole-study findings and limits: Ophthalmopathy and stable hyperthyroidism were told apart by a 13 V-J model.

RNA transcripts were the template for amplifying TCR beta CDR3 regions. The HTBI set primed first-round TCR CDR3 RT-PCR. TCRdb processed the multiplex PCR reads anew with MiXCR; each CDR3 protein has one entry. The repertoire includes under 350,000 distinct CDR3 sequences, roughly 13% of them detected once, and roughly 33% sits in the top ten. Patients having uncontrolled infection, another autoimmune disease, pregnancy or lactation were not included. A 10 ml volume of fresh peripheral blood provided the PBMCs. The V gene lost 2 bases and the J gene lost 4 bases, with 9 bases spanning the gap. The CDR3 contains 13 residues. The V gene's germline CDR1 is GTSNPN and CDR2 SVGIG (reference sequence).

Sequencing input: blood. The clonotype was recovered from a woman in her thirties or forties with Graves' ophthalmopathy. The J gene is TRBJ1-3, the V gene TRBV30, with D hard to call. The CDR3 loop is CAWSLNHGNTIYF. The DNA for the CDR3 is TGTGCCTGGAGTCTTAACCACGGAAACACCATATATTTT.